This passage covers 28 T cell receptor beta chains from one sample sequenced in a study of early T cells in non-severe SARS-CoV-2 infection. One entry per CDR3 protein, called by TCRdb with MiXCR from the 5' RACE reads. Of about 70,000 distinct CDR3 sequences detected, roughly an eighth appear once; the ten largest clones hold roughly 1.2%. Source material: whole blood. The receptors shown here come from an adult who was a healthcare worker with PCR-confirmed SARS-CoV-2 infection or an uninfected control (not recorded which).

Ten or more counts support this clonotype. This chain joins TRBV6-5 and TRBJ2-5; D is undetermined. The germline V and J ends were trimmed by 0 bases and 5 bases, with 13 bases remaining between them. This CDR3 contains 15 residues. Germline V CDR1 and CDR2: MNHEY, SVGAGI. CDR3 DNA: TGTGCCAGCAGTTACTCGGTGGCGATCGGGGAGACCCAGTACTTC. Translating it yields CASSYSVAIGETQYF.

This clonotype has ten or more counts. CDR3 coding DNA: TGCGCCAGCAGCCGCTTAATCAGCCGGGAGTGGGGGGAGCTGTTTTTT. It is translated as CASSRLISREWGELFF. This sequence joins TRBV4-3 and TRBJ2-2; the D gene is possibly TRBD2 (6 bases). The CDR3 sequence is 16 residues long. Germline CDR1 reads LGHNA; CDR2 reads YSLEER. The V and J ends lost 4 bases and 8 bases respectively, with 20 bases between them.

There are many counts of this clonotype. CDR3: CASKLGQPDYEQYF. CDR3 sequence (DNA): TGTGCCAGCAAGTTAGGACAGCCAGACTACGAGCAGTACTTC. V is TRBV12-3 or TRBV12-4 and J is TRBJ2-7; D possibly corresponds to TRBD1 (6 bases). The ends were cut back, 7 bases at V and 3 bases at J, with 16 bases in the middle. The CDR3 runs 14 residues.

This clonotype has at least ten counts. This chain uses TRBV19 with TRBJ1-5, with D maybe TRBD1 (6 bases). The germline V and J ends were trimmed by 4 bases and 1 base, with 17 bases remaining between them. The CDR3 is 17 amino acids. The germline CDR1 and CDR2 sequences are LNHDA and SQIVND (reference sequence). CDR3 protein: CASSTPLWDISNQPQHF. CDR3 DNA sequence: TGTGCCAGTAGTACCCCATTATGGGACATCAGCAATCAGCCCCAGCATTTT.

The chain is built from TRBV9 and TRBJ2-7, with 9 bases matching TRBD1. The CDR3 runs to 16 residues. V dropped 4 bases and J dropped 7; count of bases not matched to a gene: 15. Germline V lookup: CDR1 SGDLS, CDR2 YYNGEE. The CDR3 reads CASSPTGGQGALEQYF. As DNA, the CDR3 is TGTGCCAGCAGCCCGACAGGGGGGCAGGGGGCGCTTGAGCAGTACTTC.

This clonotype was found a few times. This sequence joins TRBV29-1 and TRBJ2-7; tentative D call: TRBD1 (5 bases). This CDR3 comprises 12 residues. The germline V gene has CDR1 SQVTM and CDR2 ANQGSEA. V dropped 0 bases and J dropped 7 bases, with 10 bases sitting between them. The CDR3 reads CSVEDLQGEQYF. The CDR3 region has the DNA TGCAGCGTTGAAGATCTCCAGGGAGAGCAGTACTTC.

This clonotype was counted ten times or more. The rearrangement links TRBV7-8 to TRBJ1-6; D uncertain. Germline-derived CDR1 and CDR2 are SGHVS and FQNEAQ. Trimming removed 4 bases at V and 13 bases at J, with 17 bases between. CDR3 length: 14 residues. The CDR3 nucleotides are TGTGCCAGCAGCTCCGGACCGGACCCCGCTCCCCTCCACTTT. Translated: CASSSGPDPAPLHF. The full variable domain, its missing parts supplied by reference TRBV7-8 and TRBJ1-6, is GAGVSQSPRYKVAKRGQDVALRCDPISGHVSLFWYQQALGQGPEFLTYFQNEAQLDKSGLPSDRFFAERPEGSVSTLKIQRTQQEDSAVYLCASSSGPDPAPLHFGNGTRLTVT.

This clonotype was observed at least ten times. The gene calls are TRBV27 and TRBJ1-1, with D unresolved. V lost 3 bases to trimming and J lost 1 base, with 6 bases between them. This CDR3 spans 13 amino acids. Germline loops: CDR1 MNHEY, CDR2 SMNVEV (reference sequence). The CDR3, as DNA: TGTGCCAGCAGTTTCCAGACGAACACTGAAGCTTTCTTT. This codes for CASSFQTNTEAFF.

At least ten counts were recorded for this clonotype. The rearrangement links TRBV27 to TRBJ2-5, with 9 positions matching TRBD1. Germline lookup yields CDR1 MNHEY and CDR2 SMNVEV (reference sequence). There are 14 residues in the CDR3. V gave up 6 bases and J gave up 5 bases; unmatched junction bases: 7. The CDR3 here is CASRITGGRETQYF. DNA for the CDR3: TGTGCCAGCAGGATTACAGGGGGCCGGGAGACCCAGTACTTC.

This chain uses TRBV6-5 with TRBJ2-7; D perhaps matches TRBD1 (5 bases). This CDR3 comprises 12 residues. Germline assignment: CDR1 MNHEY and CDR2 SVGAGI. V lost 7 bases to trimming and J lost 5 bases, with 12 bases between them. The CDR3 reads CASTNRRDEQYF. The DNA for the CDR3 is TGTGCCAGCACCAACCGCAGGGACGAGCAGTACTTC.

In its sample, this clonotype was seen many times. The CDR3 sequence: CASSLGWEGESYNEQFF. CDR3 nucleotides: TGTGCCAGCAGCTTGGGTTGGGAGGGGGAGTCCTACAATGAGCAGTTCTTC. The gene calls are TRBV5-5 and TRBJ2-1, with D perhaps TRBD2 (7 bases). Germline CDR1 SGHKS, CDR2 YYEKEE (reference sequence). Deletions cut 0 bases from V and 1 base from J, with 14 bases between. The CDR3 runs to 17 residues.

This clonotype was found many times. The chain has TRBV28 and TRBJ1-2, with 9 bases identical to TRBD1. This CDR3 contains 14 residues. With V trimmed by 4 bases and J by 4 bases, 4 bases remained unmatched. Germline loops: CDR1 MDHEN, CDR2 SYDVKM. DNA of the CDR3: TGTGCCAGCAGTTACAGGGGGCACGGCTATGGCTACACCTTC. This encodes CASSYRGHGYGYTF.

The V call is TRBV27, the J call TRBJ2-7; D is uncertain. The germline CDR1 and CDR2 sequences are MNHEY and SMNVEV (reference sequence). V was cut by 2 bases and J by 7 bases, with 18 bases left in between. The CDR3 extends over 15 amino acids. As DNA, the CDR3 is TGTGCCAGCAGTTTAAAGCCCTACGCCGCGCGGGAGCAGTACTTC. Its protein is CASSLKPYAAREQYF.

This clonotype was recorded at least ten times. The CDR3: CAISESRDSYEQYF. The CDR3 nucleotides read TGTGCCATCAGTGAGTCTAGGGACTCCTACGAGCAGTACTTC. The V and J genes are TRBV10-3 and TRBJ2-7; no firm D call. The CDR3 extends over 14 amino acids. Deletions cut 0 bases from V and 0 bases from J, with 6 bases between. Germline V gives CDR1 ENHRY, CDR2 SYGVKD.

There are many counts of this clonotype. The genes are TRBV5-5 and TRBJ1-1; no firm D call. The germline gives CDR1 SGHKS, CDR2 YYEKEE (reference sequence). The V end was cut by 1 base, the J end by 1 base, with 8 bases between. The CDR3 sequence is 14 residues long. The CDR3 protein is CASSLLSTNTEAFF. The CDR3 DNA reads as TGTGCCAGCAGCTTGTTATCGACGAACACTGAAGCTTTCTTT. The entire variable domain, with the rest obtained from reference TRBV5-5 and TRBJ1-1, is as follows: DAGVTQSPTHLIKTRGQQVTLRCSPISGHKSVSWYQQVLGQGPQFIFQYYEKEERGRGNFPDRFSARQFPNYSSELNVNALLLGDSALYLCASSLLSTNTEAFFGQGTRLTVV.

The J gene is TRBJ2-3, the V gene TRBV10-3, with unresolved D. V was shortened by 0 bases and J by 6 bases, with 7 bases between the two germline ends. This CDR3 contains 13 residues. The germline CDR1 and CDR2 sequences are ENHRY and SYGVKD. Written as DNA, the CDR3 is TGTGCCATCAGTGAGTCGACTCCCGATACGCAGTATTTT. As protein: CAISESTPDTQYF.

In this sample, this clonotype turned up many times. The chain uses TRBV6-4 and TRBJ1-6; 7 bases are shared with TRBD1. Germline-derived CDR1 and CDR2 are MRHNA and SNTAGT. The V segment lost 6 bases and the J segment 10 bases; nucleotides outside the gene matches: 6. The CDR3 contains 13 residues. The chain's CDR3 is CASSATGESPLHF. The DNA of the CDR3 is TGTGCCAGCAGCGCCACAGGGGAATCACCCCTCCACTTT.

This clonotype has at least ten counts. V is TRBV21-1 and J is TRBJ1-4; the DNA was not compared with TRBD1, the D call given in the table. TRBV21-1 is a pseudogene. This CDR3 contains 12 residues. The CDR3 spells CASSARGESVFF. DNA for the CDR3: TGTGCCAGCAGCGCCCGGGGAGAGTCGGTTTTCTTT.

This clonotype occurred many times. The rearrangement uses TRBV10-3 and TRBJ1-2, with 7 bases aligning to TRBD1. Losses at the gene ends were 2 bases for V and 5 bases for J; bases not matched to a gene: 2. The CDR3 covers 13 residues. Germline CDR1 is ENHRY and CDR2 is SYGVKD. CDR3 bases: TGTGCCATCAGTGAGACAGGGGATTATGGCTACACCTTC. Protein sequence: CAISETGDYGYTF.

This clonotype was detected ten times or more. The chain combines TRBV9 with TRBJ1-4; D call uncertain. Per the germline V gene, CDR1 is SGDLS and CDR2 is YYNGEE. CDR3 length: 14 residues. Trimming cost V 0 bases and J 5 bases, with 8 bases left between them. The CDR3 sequence is CASSVGVGNEKLFF. The DNA of the CDR3 is TGTGCCAGCAGCGTAGGGGTAGGGAATGAAAAACTGTTTTTT.

This clonotype occurred many times. This chain links TRBV6-5 with TRBJ2-1; TRBD2 agrees at 8 bases. The V segment lost 7 bases and the J segment 9 bases; nucleotides outside the gene matches: 14. Germline-derived CDR1 and CDR2 are MNHEY and SVGAGI. There are 15 residues in the CDR3. The CDR3 loop reads CASTRGGLGSGEQFF. As DNA, the CDR3 is TGTGCCAGCACCCGAGGGGGACTAGGCAGTGGTGAGCAGTTCTTC.

This clonotype was counted many times. The V and J genes are TRBV18 and TRBJ1-1; D not certain. The CDR3 runs 15 residues. Germline CDR1 KGHSH, CDR2 LQKENI. With 1 base removed from V and 2 bases from J, the gap between germline ends came to 11 bases. CDR3 DNA sequence: TGTGCCAGCTCACCACAACTGGGAGTAAACACTGAAGCTTTCTTT. It codes for CASSPQLGVNTEAFF.

This clonotype was seen many times. The chain combines TRBV20-1 with TRBJ2-5; TRBD1 is a possible D gene (6 bases). V gave up 6 bases and J gave up 5 bases, with 16 bases separating them. The V gene's germline CDR1 is DFQATT and CDR2 SNEGSKA (reference sequence). This CDR3 has 13 amino acids. The CDR3 is CSASGRGVETQYF. CDR3 sequence (DNA): TGCAGTGCAAGCGGCAGGGGTGTTGAGACCCAGTACTTC.

This clonotype has a count of ten or more. DNA of the CDR3: TGCAGCGTCGAATCGTGGCAGAACAATGAGCAGTTCTTC. Translating it yields CSVESWQNNEQFF. The rearrangement links TRBV29-1 to TRBJ2-1; D is uncertain. Germline CDR1 and CDR2: SQVTM and ANQGSEA. The CDR3 spans 13 residues. V was trimmed by 6 bases and J by 5 bases, leaving 14 bases between them.

This clonotype has just a few counts. The chain recombines TRBV19 with TRBJ2-1; D ambiguous. V was pared by 3 bases and J by 9 bases, with 6 bases between. Germline lookup yields CDR1 LNHDA and CDR2 SQIVND (reference sequence). This CDR3 is built from 11 residues. The CDR3 sequence is CASSIVGEQFF. For the CDR3, the DNA is TGTGCCAGTAGTATTGTGGGTGAGCAGTTCTTC.

The chain links TRBV29-1 to TRBJ2-5; 7 positions agree with TRBD1. Germline CDR1 SQVTM, CDR2 ANQGSEA. The CDR3 is 13 residues long. With 7 bases clipped from V and 2 bases from J, the junction kept 7 bases outside the gene matches. The CDR3 region is CSAGRGQQETQYF. The CDR3 DNA follows: TGCAGCGCCGGAAGGGGACAGCAAGAGACCCAGTACTTC.

In this sample, this clonotype turned up once. The chain joins TRBV28 to TRBJ1-2; unclear D gene. Germline lookup yields CDR1 MDHEN and CDR2 SYDVKM. The CDR3 has 12 residues. The V gene lost 5 bases and the J gene lost 9 bases, with 13 bases spanning the gap. The CDR3 region is CASSPQARSYTF. Here the CDR3 DNA reads TGTGCCAGCAGTCCTCAGGCTCGGAGCTACACCTTC.

This clonotype has at least ten counts. The rearrangement joins TRBV29-1 to TRBJ1-1; D is unresolved. Trimming pared 3 bases from V and 4 bases from J, leaving 12 bases between. There are 13 residues in the CDR3. From germline, CDR1 is SQVTM and CDR2 ANQGSEA. The CDR3 coding sequence is TGCAGCGTTGACGATGTGGTAACCACTGAAGCTTTCTTT. Protein sequence: CSVDDVVTTEAFF.